This T cell receptor beta chain was identified during a study of shared clonotypes between healthy human individuals. This clone was recorded a few times. Profiled with immunoSEQ multiplex PCR; TCRdb holds only in-frame clones, not every one. Of approximately 1,000,000 clones in the sample, about 80% were seen once. The V and J ends lost 1 base and 5 bases respectively, with 15 bases between them. The CDR3 extends over 15 amino acids. Germline V gives CDR1 KGHSH, CDR2 LQKENI. Sequenced sample: memory CD4+ T cells from PBMCs. Subset given: CD45RA-negative fraction. The receptor's source is a man aged 18 to 35 in good health. Some clones in this sample may be carry-over from other donors' samples. The rearrangement links TRBV18 to TRBJ2-7; the D gene is possibly TRBD2 (6 bases). The CDR3 region is CASSPLSSEAHEQYF. The CDR3 DNA follows: TGTGCCAGCTCACCACTGTCTAGCGAGGCCCACGAGCAGTACTTC.